This TCR beta chain stems from a study of T cell responses to AZD1222 COVID-19 vaccine. Study-wide results and caveats: Spike-spanning, vaccine-associated CD4 TCRs were dominant at 160-218 and 743-854. Unmutated variant regions are reportedly the target of nearly half of TCRs that are spike-specific. Clonal diversity was possibly underestimated, and the donors were mostly white British, with more females. The number of AZD1222 recipients seropositive at baseline was only five to seven.

About this clone itself: What it recognizes is unknown.

Libraries were prepared by immunoSEQ multiplex PCR; TCRdb keeps only in-frame clonotypes and omits some of them. The table lists approximately 160,000 clones, around 94% of them singletons. Germline V CDR1 and CDR2: PRHDT, FYEKMQ (reference sequence). V shed 0 bases and J 5 bases; nucleotides not matched to a gene: 4. The CDR3 consists of 14 residues. This TCR was recovered from an adult who received the AZD1222 COVID-19 vaccine. The chain joins TRBV13 to TRBJ2-7, with 7 nucleotides matching TRBD1. The sample was peripheral blood, taken 28 days after the second AZD1222 dose. DNA of the CDR3: TGTGCCAGCAGCTTAGGAGGGGGCATCGACGAGCAGTACTTC. Residues: CASSLGGGIDEQYF. Drawing the rest from reference TRBV13 and TRBJ2-7, the complete variable domain is AAGVIQSPRHLIKEKRETATLKCYPIPRHDTVYWYQQGPGQDPQFLISFYEKMQSDKGSIPDRFSAQQFSDYHSELNMSSLELGDSALYFCASSLGGGIDEQYFGPGTRLTVT.